Here is one T cell receptor beta chain with its context. Its antigen is as yet unknown. This record belongs to a study of CXCR3-negative and CXCR3-positive naive CD8 T cells. Via 5' RACE with UMI labels, TRB cDNA libraries were prepared. TCRdb reanalyzed the 5' RACE reads and collapses them to one entry per CDR3 protein, without DNA. The sample table sets out about 130,000 distinct CDR3 sequences. Regarding the study as a whole: High diversity, comparable across both naive subsets, contrasted with much lower diversity in memory CD8+ cells. CXCR3-positive naive cells carried more hydrophobic TRB CDR3s than CXCR3-negative naive cells did.

CDR1 SQVTM and CDR2 ANQGSEA come from the germline V gene. The CDR3 consists of 14 residues. Material for sequencing was naive CXCR3+ CD8+ T cells from blood. Regarding subset: CD45RO-CCR7+CD27+CD95- naive CD8+ T cells expressing CXCR3 (TNR3+). The rearrangement joins TRBV29-1 to TRBJ2-5; TCRdb selects TRBD1, and the lack of DNA leaves this call unchecked. The TCR was taken from a human donor in good health. Some clones in this sample may be carry-over from other donors' samples. This CDR3 reads CSVRGRQGEETQYF.